This is a list of T cell receptor beta chains from one sample in a study of blood T cell repertoires in COVID-19. Clones were sequenced by immunoSEQ multiplex PCR, and TCRdb holds only the in-frame ones, with some missing. The repertoire holds around 270,000 clones, with over 80% as singletons. Sequencing input: peripheral blood. These receptors all stem from a woman in her thirties or forties who had recovered from COVID-19. CDR3s include the opening cysteine and the closing phenylalanine or tryptophan. D genes are given only for firm matches. For some rows the clone size is stated as once, few or many, or as a class when expanded; others skip it.

J,size,V,length,D,DNA,CDR3
TRBJ1-6,NA,TRBV7-8,16,NA,TGTGCCAGCAGCCGAGAAATGGGGGGTAGCAATTCACCCCTCCACTTT,CASSREMGGSNSPLHF
TRBJ2-3,NA,TRBV5-1,15,NA,TGCGCCAGCCTGCCTGGCGGGGGCCACACAGATACGCAGTATTTT,CASLPGGGHTDTQYF
TRBJ2-3,NA,TRBV5-1,14,TRBD2,TGCGCCAGCAGCCCCGGGGGGGCCGAGGATACGCAGTATTTT,CASSPGGAEDTQYF
TRBJ1-5,NA,TRBV2,13,NA,TGTGCCAGCAACCAACAGGGCAATCAGCCCCAGCATTTT,CASNQQGNQPQHF
TRBJ1-2,NA,TRBV12-3/TRBV12-4,13,NA,TGTGCCAGCAGTTTTTCGAGCGTGGGTGGCTACACCTTC,CASSFSSVGGYTF
TRBJ2-2,NA,TRBV18,16,TRBD1,TGTGCCAGCTCACTTCGGACAGGGGGAGACACCGGGGAGCTGTTTTTT,CASSLRTGGDTGELFF
TRBJ2-7,NA,TRBV28,13,TRBD1,TGTGCCAGCACCCGGGACAGTTACTACGAGCAGTACTTC,CASTRDSYYEQYF
TRBJ2-5,NA,TRBV7-9,12,NA,TGTGCCAGCAGCTCCCCTGCGGAGACCCAGTACTTC,CASSSPAETQYF
TRBJ1-2,few,TRBV7-9,12,NA,TGTGCCAGCAGCCTATCCCAGGGAGGCTACACCTTC,CASSLSQGGYTF
TRBJ2-7,NA,TRBV11-3,17,NA,TGTGCCAGCAGCTTAGGAGTTTTTAGTGGCAGGGACTACGAGCAGTACTTC,CASSLGVFSGRDYEQYF
TRBJ2-1,once,TRBV11-2,15,TRBD2,TGTGCCAGCAGCACGGGACTAGCGGGGCACAATGAGCAGTTCTTC,CASSTGLAGHNEQFF
TRBJ1-1,many,TRBV5-1,15,TRBD1,TGCGCCAGCAGCTTGGTGGGACAGCTCAACACTGAAGCTTTCTTT,CASSLVGQLNTEAFF
TRBJ1-3,NA,TRBV13,14,TRBD1,TGTGCCTCATCCTTGACAGGGTCAGGAAACACCATATATTTT,CASSLTGSGNTIYF
TRBJ2-5,NA,TRBV3-1/TRBV3-2,15,TRBD2,TGTGCCAGCAGCCAAGGTAGCGGGGGGCAAGAGACCCAGTACTTC,CASSQGSGGQETQYF
TRBJ2-1,NA,TRBV6-4,15,TRBD2,TGTGCCAGCACCCGGACGGGGGGCTCCTACAATGAGCAGTTCTTC,CASTRTGGSYNEQFF
TRBJ2-2,once,TRBV28,15,NA,TGTGCCAGCAGTTCCGGGACTGGGAACACCGGGGAGCTGTTTTTT,CASSSGTGNTGELFF
TRBJ1-2,NA,TRBV19,18,NA,TGTGCCAGTAGTAGCCCGCGGGGGGCGCAGAAGGAAAACTATGGCTACACCTTC,CASSSPRGAQKENYGYTF
TRBJ2-2,NA,TRBV4-1,15,TRBD1,TGCGCCAGCAGCCAAGATCCCACAGGGGGCGGGGAGCTGTTTTTT,CASSQDPTGGGELFF
TRBJ2-2,once,TRBV30,14,TRBD2,TGTGCCTGGAGTGTACTGGCTAGCGGGGGGGAGCTGTTTTTT,CAWSVLASGGELFF
TRBJ2-3,NA,TRBV10-2,15,NA,TGCGCCAGCAGTGAGATCCAGGGGCGCGGGGATACGCAGTATTTT,CASSEIQGRGDTQYF
TRBJ2-7,NA,TRBV14,14,NA,TGTGCCAGCAGCCAAGATTGGCAGGGAGGCGAGCAGTACTTC,CASSQDWQGGEQYF
TRBJ1-1,NA,TRBV6-1,16,TRBD1,TGTGCCAGCAGTGATTTGGCAGGGGGCTTGGGCACTGAAGCTTTCTTT,CASSDLAGGLGTEAFF
TRBJ2-3,once,TRBV6-4,16,TRBD1,TGTGCCAGCAGTGACTCTGGACAGGGTTCCACAGATACGCAGTATTTT,CASSDSGQGSTDTQYF
TRBJ2-2,NA,TRBV9,16,TRBD2,TGTGCCAGCAGCGTAGGGCTAGCGGCGCACACCGGGGAGCTGTTTTTT,CASSVGLAAHTGELFF
TRBJ1-2,NA,TRBV6-5,15,NA,TGTGCCAGCAGTTACTCTGACATAGAAGCCTATGGCTACACCTTC,CASSYSDIEAYGYTF
TRBJ1-4,NA,TRBV6-1,14,TRBD1,TGTGCCAGCAGTGAACACGGGACAGCCGAAAAACTGTTTTTT,CASSEHGTAEKLFF
TRBJ1-4,NA,TRBV28,13,NA,TGTGCCAGCAGTTTTTGGGGGGGTGAAAAACTGTTTTTT,CASSFWGGEKLFF
TRBJ2-1,NA,TRBV10-3,15,TRBD1,TGTGCCATCAGTGAGGGGACAGGTTCCGGCAATGAGCAGTTCTTC,CAISEGTGSGNEQFF
TRBJ2-7,once,TRBV28,14,NA,TGTGCCAGCAGTCCCCCCACCTCGGCCTACGAGCAGTACTTC,CASSPPTSAYEQYF
TRBJ1-4,NA,TRBV5-4,15,NA,TGTGCCAGCAGCGACCGGACAAAAACTAATGAAAAACTGTTTTTT,CASSDRTKTNEKLFF
TRBJ1-6,NA,TRBV19,17,NA,TGTGCCAGTAGTCCTTTTTCGACCGGAGGAAGTAATTCACCCCTCCACTTT,CASSPFSTGGSNSPLHF
TRBJ1-5,NA,TRBV3-1/TRBV3-2,15,NA,TGTGCCAGCAGCCAGAACATCAGGAGCAATCAGCCCCAGCATTTT,CASSQNIRSNQPQHF
TRBJ1-5,NA,TRBV10-3,15,NA,TGTGCCATCAGCCGGGACATGGGGGACGATCAGCCCCAGCATTTT,CAISRDMGDDQPQHF
TRBJ1-2,NA,TRBV18,14,TRBD1,TGTGCCAGCTCACCGCTACAGGGGGCGAATGGCTACACCTTC,CASSPLQGANGYTF
TRBJ2-1,NA,TRBV28,16,NA,TGTGCCAGCACCCCCCGGGGATCCCCAGCTCGGAATGAGCAGTTCTTC,CASTPRGSPARNEQFF
TRBJ1-1,NA,TRBV6-5,13,TRBD1,TGTGCCAGCATAGGGACAGTGAACACTGAAGCTTTCTTT,CASIGTVNTEAFF
TRBJ1-4,NA,TRBV30,15,NA,TGTGCCTGGAAGCCATGGGGGGCAACTAATGAAAAACTGTTTTTT,CAWKPWGATNEKLFF
TRBJ2-7,NA,TRBV14,14,NA,TGTGCCAGCAGCGATCAGACAGCGCCGGGCGGGCAGTACTTC,CASSDQTAPGGQYF
TRBJ1-3,NA,TRBV2,14,NA,TGTGCCAGCAGTGACGGGAATCTTGGAAACACCATATATTTT,CASSDGNLGNTIYF
TRBJ2-7,NA,TRBV5-1,14,TRBD1,TGCGCCAGCAGCTTCTACAGGGGGGCGGGGGAGCAGTACTTC,CASSFYRGAGEQYF
TRBJ1-1,NA,TRBV12-3/TRBV12-4,13,NA,TGTGCCAGCAGCTTCAACAGGGACCGTCGGGCTTTCTTT,CASSFNRDRRAFF